Sequencing of this T cell receptor beta chain was carried out in a study of blood T cell repertoires in COVID-19 (dated by TCRdb to 2020 to 2021). The study in broad terms: Samples covering the acute and convalescent phases of COVID-19 were provided by collaborators in the United States, Italy and Spain. A de-identified subject ID, COVID-19 status, age in years and sex were almost always included in the sample metadata. Where HLA class I and class II types were available, the types were taken from metadata supplied by the sample provider, not from assay-based typing. Samples were obtained from the ongoing ImmuneRACE study (first 160 participants) and from some 1,300 subjects provided by 6 global collaborators. The repertoires were released in a freely available public database intended as a resource for research on the immune response to SARS-CoV-2. The material from the prospective study consisted of cDNA or gDNA derived from T cells, B-cell-depleted T cells, or PBMCs. The dataset comprised deeply sampled blood TCRbeta repertoires from subjects exposed to, actively infected with, or recovered from COVID-19. Here is what the overall study found, with its caveats: How much clinical and demographic metadata was included differed by source and by participant, and the metadata was provided uncurated.

Comment on this clone: Its cognate antigen has yet to be identified. No per-base quality is available; no much larger clone lies one base away.

Each collaborating institution followed its own protocols to collect whole blood in K2EDTA tubes. For TCRbeta analysis, collaborator samples were shipped as frozen whole blood, as isolated PBMCs, or as DNA extracted from either sample type. TCRbeta CDR3 regions were amplified from genomic DNA by means of the immunoSEQ Assay, a bias-controlled multiplex PCR. As for the authors' bioinformatics: The number of nucleated cells in each sample was estimated from the amplification of reference gene primers within the assay. To quantify the absolute abundance of each unique TCRbeta CDR3 rearrangement, sequence reads were collapsed and filtered. For each sample, productive Simpson clonality was calculated by taking the square root of Simpson's diversity index across productive rearrangements. TCRdb carries this immuneACCESS record with in-frame sequences only. Its versions omit some clonotypes, under half of them owing to an unresolved V gene in the studies checked, with the rest unexplained. V and J calls and clone size are those listed in that table; D and trimming were worked out from the DNA. The sample table lists roughly 80,000 clones, roughly four fifths of them with a count of one. The ten largest clonotypes hold roughly 12% of the sample.

V and J are trimmed by 4 bases and 1 base, and the gene matches miss 5 bases of the junction. Based on the germline V gene (reference sequence), the CDR1 and CDR2 sequences are LGHDT and YNNKEL. Measured from the cysteine to the phenylalanine, the CDR3 is 15 residues long. CDR3 DNA only is kept here, 45 bases in frame from base 1. What was sequenced was peripheral blood. The rearrangement combines TRBV3-1 (or the pseudogene TRBV3-2) with TRBJ1-1; 8 central bases correspond to TRBD1. The receptor was derived from a man at least 80 years old with acute or convalescent COVID-19. In nucleotide form, the sequence is TGTGCCAGCAGCCCTTACGGACAGGGGAACACTGAAGCTTTCTTT. This sequence encodes CASSPYGQGNTEAFF.